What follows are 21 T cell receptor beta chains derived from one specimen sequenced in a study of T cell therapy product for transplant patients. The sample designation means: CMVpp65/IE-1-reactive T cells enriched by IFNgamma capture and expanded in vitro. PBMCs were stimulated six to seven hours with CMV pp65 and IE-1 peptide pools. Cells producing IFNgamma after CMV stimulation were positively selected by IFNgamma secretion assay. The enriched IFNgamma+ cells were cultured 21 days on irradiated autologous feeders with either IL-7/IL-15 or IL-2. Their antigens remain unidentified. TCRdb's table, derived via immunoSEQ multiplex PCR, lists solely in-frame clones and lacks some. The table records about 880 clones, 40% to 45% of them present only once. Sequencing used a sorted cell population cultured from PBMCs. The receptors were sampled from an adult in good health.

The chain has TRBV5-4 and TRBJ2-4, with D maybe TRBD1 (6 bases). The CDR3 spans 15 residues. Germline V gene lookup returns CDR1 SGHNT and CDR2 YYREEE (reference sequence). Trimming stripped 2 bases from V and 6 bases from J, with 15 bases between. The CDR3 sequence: CASSFPGQRGNIQYF. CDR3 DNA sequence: TGTGCCAGCAGCTTTCCGGGACAACGAGGAAACATTCAGTACTTC.

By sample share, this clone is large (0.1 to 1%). Here the CDR3 reads CASSPNAAGELFF. CDR3 nucleotides: TGTGCCAGTTCCCCCAACGCCGCCGGGGAGCTGTTTTTT. The genes are TRBV19 and TRBJ2-2; D ambiguous. Germline CDR1 and CDR2: LNHDA and SQIVND (reference sequence). The CDR3 loop spans 13 amino acids. V gave up 8 bases and J gave up 6 bases, with 13 bases separating them.

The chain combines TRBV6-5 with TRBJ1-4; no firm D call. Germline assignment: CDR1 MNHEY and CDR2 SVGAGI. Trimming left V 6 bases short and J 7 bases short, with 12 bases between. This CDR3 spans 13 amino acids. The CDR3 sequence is CASRRPASEKLFF. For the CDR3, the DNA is TGTGCCAGCAGAAGACCCGCGAGTGAAAAACTGTTTTTT.

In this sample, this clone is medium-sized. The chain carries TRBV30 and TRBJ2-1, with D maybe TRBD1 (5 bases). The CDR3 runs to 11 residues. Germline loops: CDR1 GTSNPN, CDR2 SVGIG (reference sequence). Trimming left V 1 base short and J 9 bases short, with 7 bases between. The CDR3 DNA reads TGTGCCTGGAGTGGACAGATTGAGCAGTTCTTC. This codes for CAWSGQIEQFF.

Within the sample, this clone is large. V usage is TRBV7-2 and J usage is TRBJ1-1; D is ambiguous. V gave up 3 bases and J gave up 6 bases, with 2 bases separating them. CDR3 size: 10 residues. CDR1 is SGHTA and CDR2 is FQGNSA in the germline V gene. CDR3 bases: TGTGCCAGCAGCTTCGCTGAAGCTTTCTTT. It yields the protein CASSFAEAFF.

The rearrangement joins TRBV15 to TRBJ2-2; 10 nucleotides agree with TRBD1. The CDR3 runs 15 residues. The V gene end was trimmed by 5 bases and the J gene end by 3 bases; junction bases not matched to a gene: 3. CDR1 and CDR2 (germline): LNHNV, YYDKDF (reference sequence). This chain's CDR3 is CATSSGTGDTGELFF. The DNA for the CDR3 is TGTGCCACCAGCTCAGGGACAGGGGACACCGGGGAGCTGTTTTTT.

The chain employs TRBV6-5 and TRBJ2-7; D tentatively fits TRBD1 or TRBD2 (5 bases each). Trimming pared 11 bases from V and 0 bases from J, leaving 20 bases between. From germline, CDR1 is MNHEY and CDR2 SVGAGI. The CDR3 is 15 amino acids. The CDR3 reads CAARSLGENSYEQYF. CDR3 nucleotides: TGTGCCGCACGCTCCTTAGGGGAGAACTCCTACGAGCAGTACTTC.

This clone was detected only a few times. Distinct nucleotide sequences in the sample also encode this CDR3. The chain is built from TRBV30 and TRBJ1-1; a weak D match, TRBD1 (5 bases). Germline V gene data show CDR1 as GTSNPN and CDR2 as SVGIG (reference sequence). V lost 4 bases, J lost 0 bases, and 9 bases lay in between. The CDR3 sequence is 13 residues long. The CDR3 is CAWTGHMNTEAFF. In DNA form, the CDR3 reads TGTGCCTGGACAGGGCACATGAACACTGAAGCTTTCTTT.

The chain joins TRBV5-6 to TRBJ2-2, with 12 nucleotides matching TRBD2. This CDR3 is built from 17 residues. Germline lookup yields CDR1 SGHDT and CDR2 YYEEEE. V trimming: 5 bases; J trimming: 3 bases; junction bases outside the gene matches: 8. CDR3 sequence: CASRRLLAGGHTGELFF. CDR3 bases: TGTGCCAGCAGACGACTCCTAGCGGGGGGGCACACCGGGGAGCTGTTTTTT.

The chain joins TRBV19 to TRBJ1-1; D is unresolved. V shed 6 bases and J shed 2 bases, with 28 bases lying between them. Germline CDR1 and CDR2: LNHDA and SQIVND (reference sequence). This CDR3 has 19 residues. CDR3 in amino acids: CASSPALRAASLKNTEAFF. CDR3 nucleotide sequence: TGTGCCAGTAGCCCCGCCCTTAGGGCGGCTAGTCTAAAAAACACTGAAGCTTTCTTT.

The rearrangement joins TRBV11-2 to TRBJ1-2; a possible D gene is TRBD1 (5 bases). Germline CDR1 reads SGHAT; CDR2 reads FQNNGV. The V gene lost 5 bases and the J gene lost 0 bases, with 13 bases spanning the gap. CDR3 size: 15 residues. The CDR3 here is CASSPPAGTNYGYTF. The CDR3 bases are TGTGCCAGCAGCCCCCCGGCAGGGACTAACTATGGCTACACCTTC.

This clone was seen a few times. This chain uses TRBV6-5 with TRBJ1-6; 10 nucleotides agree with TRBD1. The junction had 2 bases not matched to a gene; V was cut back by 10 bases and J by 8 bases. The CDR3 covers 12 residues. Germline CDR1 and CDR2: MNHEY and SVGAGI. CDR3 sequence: CAIGTGDSPLHF. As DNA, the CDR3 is TGTGCCATCGGGACAGGGGATTCACCCCTCCACTTT.

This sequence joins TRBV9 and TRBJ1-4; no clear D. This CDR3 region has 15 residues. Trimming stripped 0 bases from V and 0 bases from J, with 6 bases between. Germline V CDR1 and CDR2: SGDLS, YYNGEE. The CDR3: CASSVASATNEKLFF. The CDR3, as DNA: TGTGCCAGCAGCGTAGCGAGCGCAACTAATGAAAAACTGTTTTTT.

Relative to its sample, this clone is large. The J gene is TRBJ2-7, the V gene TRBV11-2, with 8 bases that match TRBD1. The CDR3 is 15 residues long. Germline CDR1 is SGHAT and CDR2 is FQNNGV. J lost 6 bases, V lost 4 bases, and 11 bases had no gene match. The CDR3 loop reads CASSSGQGEGSEQYF. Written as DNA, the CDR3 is TGTGCCAGCAGCTCCGGACAGGGAGAAGGGTCCGAGCAGTACTTC.

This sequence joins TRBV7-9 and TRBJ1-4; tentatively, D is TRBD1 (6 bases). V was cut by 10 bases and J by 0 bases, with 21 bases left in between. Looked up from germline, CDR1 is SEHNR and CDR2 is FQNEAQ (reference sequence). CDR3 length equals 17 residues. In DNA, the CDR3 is TGTGCCACGCCCGGGGGGGGCGGAAGGGCAACTAATGAAAAACTGTTTTTT. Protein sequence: CATPGGGGRATNEKLFF.

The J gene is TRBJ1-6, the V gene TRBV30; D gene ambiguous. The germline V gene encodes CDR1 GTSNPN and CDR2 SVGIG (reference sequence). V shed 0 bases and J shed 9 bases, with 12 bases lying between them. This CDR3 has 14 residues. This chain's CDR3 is CAWSVEGKGSPLHF. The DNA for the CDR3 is TGTGCCTGGAGTGTAGAGGGAAAGGGTTCACCCCTCCACTTT.

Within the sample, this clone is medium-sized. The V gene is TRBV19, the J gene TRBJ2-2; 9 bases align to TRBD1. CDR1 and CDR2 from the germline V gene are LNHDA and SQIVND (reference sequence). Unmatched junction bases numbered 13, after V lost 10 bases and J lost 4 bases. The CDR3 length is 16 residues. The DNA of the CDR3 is TGTGCCATAGGAGATAAGACAGGGGGGGTCACCGGGGAGCTGTTTTTT. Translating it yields CAIGDKTGGVTGELFF. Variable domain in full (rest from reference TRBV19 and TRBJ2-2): DGGITQSPKYLFRKEGQNVTLSCEQNLNHDAMYWYRQDPGQGLRLIYYSQIVNDFQKGDIAEGYSVSREKKESFPLTVTSAQKNPTAFYLCAIGDKTGGVTGELFFGEGSRLTVL.

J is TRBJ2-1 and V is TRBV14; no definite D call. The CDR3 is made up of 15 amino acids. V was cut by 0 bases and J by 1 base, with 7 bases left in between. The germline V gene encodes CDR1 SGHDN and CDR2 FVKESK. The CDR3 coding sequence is TGTGCCAGCAGCCAAGATCGCGTATCCTACAATGAGCAGTTCTTC. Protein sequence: CASSQDRVSYNEQFF. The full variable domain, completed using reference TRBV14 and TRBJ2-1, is EAGVTQFPSHSVIEKGQTVTLRCDPISGHDNLYWYRRVMGKEIKFLLHFVKESKQDESGMPNNRFLAERTGGTYSTLKVQPAELEDSGVYFCASSQDRVSYNEQFFGPGTRLTVL.

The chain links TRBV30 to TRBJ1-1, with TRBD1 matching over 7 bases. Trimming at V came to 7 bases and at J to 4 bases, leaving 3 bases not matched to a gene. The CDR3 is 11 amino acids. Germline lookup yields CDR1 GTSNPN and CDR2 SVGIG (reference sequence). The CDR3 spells CASAGGTEAFF. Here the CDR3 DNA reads TGTGCCTCCGCAGGGGGCACTGAAGCTTTCTTT.

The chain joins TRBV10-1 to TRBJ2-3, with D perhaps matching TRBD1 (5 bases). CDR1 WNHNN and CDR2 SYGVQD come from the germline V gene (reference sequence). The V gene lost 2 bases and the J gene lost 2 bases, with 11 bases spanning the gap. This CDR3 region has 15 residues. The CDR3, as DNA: TGCGCCAGCAGTGAGGGCCAGGGAACCACAGATACGCAGTATTTT. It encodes CASSEGQGTTDTQYF.

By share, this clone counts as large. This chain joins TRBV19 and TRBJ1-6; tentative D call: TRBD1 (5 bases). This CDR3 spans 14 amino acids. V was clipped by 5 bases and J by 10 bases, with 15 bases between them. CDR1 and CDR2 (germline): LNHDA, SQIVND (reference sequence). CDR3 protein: CASSFFGAGSPLHF. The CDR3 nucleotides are TGTGCCAGTAGTTTCTTTGGGGCAGGCTCACCCCTCCACTTT. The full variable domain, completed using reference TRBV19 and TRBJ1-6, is DGGITQSPKYLFRKEGQNVTLSCEQNLNHDAMYWYRQDPGQGLRLIYYSQIVNDFQKGDIAEGYSVSREKKESFPLTVTSAQKNPTAFYLCASSFFGAGSPLHFGNGTRLTVT.